Presented here are 13 T cell receptor beta chains from one specimen sequenced in a study of cytomegalovirus exposure and HLA in healthy donors. The PCR employed 60 Vbeta primers together with 13 Jbeta primers. Data came from immunoSEQ multiplex PCR; TCRdb stores just in-frame clones and leaves some out. The repertoire consists of roughly 150,000 clones, with approximately 79% occurring once and the leading ten covering approximately 6.3%. Source material: PBMCs. These receptor sequences come from a woman in her forties or fifties in good health and CMV-seropositive.

The chain has TRBV19 and TRBJ2-1; 9 bases agree with TRBD1. J gave up 8 bases and V 9 bases, and 14 bases lay outside the gene matches. The germline V gene encodes CDR1 LNHDA and CDR2 SQIVND (reference sequence). The CDR3 is 15 amino acids. Written as DNA, the CDR3 is TGTGCCAGCAGGGACCAAGGACAGGGGAAGTATGAGCAGTTCTTC. It codes for CASRDQGQGKYEQFF.

V usage is TRBV27 and J usage is TRBJ2-5; no firm D call. The J call may not be correct, given that the DNA end is closer to TRBJ2-7. The CDR3 is made up of 14 amino acids. In germline, CDR1 is MNHEY, CDR2 SMNVEV (reference sequence). CDR3 in DNA: TGTGCCAGCAGTTTACGAGCCACCTCCTACGAGCAGTACTTC. Translation: CASSLRATSYEQYF.

The chain recombines TRBV5-1 with TRBJ2-1; 13 nucleotides align to TRBD2. The length of the CDR3 is 15 residues. The junction had 5 bases not matched to a gene; V was cut back by 4 bases and J by 7 bases. Germline CDR1 reads SGHRS; CDR2 reads YFSETQ. CDR3 in amino acids: CASSPEGLAGNEQFF. The CDR3 nucleotides read TGCGCCAGCAGCCCGGAGGGACTAGCGGGAAATGAGCAGTTCTTC.

V usage is TRBV4-1 and J usage is TRBJ2-3, with 7 bases lining up with TRBD1. The CDR3 loop spans 13 amino acids. CDR1 is MGHRA, CDR2 YSYEKL, per germline. V lost 2 bases to trimming and J lost 8 bases; unmatched junction nucleotides: 4. CDR3 sequence reads: CASSQTGQFTQYF. CDR3 DNA: TGCGCCAGCAGCCAAACGGGACAGTTTACGCAGTATTTT.

The rearrangement joins TRBV13 to TRBJ2-7; TRBD1 aligns across 8 bases. The J segment lost 0 bases and the V segment lost 5 bases, leaving 6 bases of the junction unmatched. The CDR3 extends over 15 amino acids. Germline V gives CDR1 PRHDT, CDR2 FYEKMQ (reference sequence). The CDR3 DNA sequence: TGTGCCAGCAGCACCTGGGACAGGAGCTCCTACGAGCAGTACTTC. Its translation is CASSTWDRSSYEQYF. The variable domain in full, with the rest retrieved from reference TRBV13 and TRBJ2-7, is AAGVIQSPRHLIKEKRETATLKCYPIPRHDTVYWYQQGPGQDPQFLISFYEKMQSDKGSIPDRFSAQQFSDYHSELNMSSLELGDSALYFCASSTWDRSSYEQYFGPGTRLTVT.

This chain links TRBV5-1 with TRBJ2-2, with a possible D match to TRBD1 (5 bases). The CDR3 covers 15 residues. Trimming removed 4 bases from V and 3 bases from J, with 13 bases in between. CDR1 SGHRS and CDR2 YFSETQ come from the germline V gene. CDR3 residues: CASSPRAGDTGELFF. CDR3 DNA: TGCGCCAGCAGCCCCAGGGCTGGGGACACCGGGGAGCTGTTTTTT.

This chain connects TRBV7-2 to TRBJ1-1; 9 bases map to TRBD1. V lost 5 bases to trimming and J lost 2 bases; unmatched junction nucleotides: 9. The CDR3 length is 16 residues. Germline V CDR1 and CDR2: SGHTA, FQGNSA. The CDR3 here is CASSQFGTGINTEAFF. CDR3 in DNA: TGTGCCAGCAGCCAATTCGGGACAGGGATCAACACTGAAGCTTTCTTT.

The J gene is TRBJ1-3, the V gene TRBV30, with D unclear. The CDR3 consists of 11 residues. CDR1 is GTSNPN and CDR2 is SVGIG in the germline V gene (reference sequence). The ends were cut back, 1 base at V and 8 bases at J, with 6 bases in the middle. CDR3 region: CAWSDRDTIYF. The DNA of the CDR3 is TGTGCCTGGAGTGACAGAGACACCATATATTTT. Full variable domain (rest looked up from reference TRBV30 and TRBJ1-3): SQTIHQWPATLVQPVGSPLSLECTVEGTSNPNLYWYRQAAGRGLQLLFYSVGIGQISSEVPQNLSASRPQDRQFILSSKKLLLSDSGFYLCAWSDRDTIYFGEGSWLTVV.

The gene calls are TRBV7-8 and TRBJ2-3, with D unclear. V lost 4 bases to trimming and J lost 4 bases, with 12 bases between them. There are 14 residues in the CDR3. CDR1 is SGHVS and CDR2 is FQNEAQ in the germline V gene. Written as DNA, the CDR3 is TGTGCCAGCAGCTCCACTCCCATCGCAGATACGCAGTATTTT. Residues: CASSSTPIADTQYF. Full variable domain (missing parts from reference TRBV7-8 and TRBJ2-3): GAGVSQSPRYKVAKRGQDVALRCDPISGHVSLFWYQQALGQGPEFLTYFQNEAQLDKSGLPSDRFFAERPEGSVSTLKIQRTQQEDSAVYLCASSSTPIADTQYFGPGTRLTVL.

This chain connects TRBV6-5 to TRBJ2-2; tentative D call: TRBD2 (6 bases). Per germline, CDR1 MNHEY and CDR2 SVGAGI. The CDR3 length is 14 residues. V was cut by 6 bases and J by 3 bases, with 11 bases left in between. The CDR3 DNA reads as TGTGCCAGCAGACCTGGGACTTACACCGGGGAGCTGTTTTTT. It yields the protein CASRPGTYTGELFF.

The gene calls are TRBV10-3 and TRBJ2-1, with 8 bases that match TRBD1. The CDR3 is 15 amino acids. Germline CDR1 reads ENHRY; CDR2 reads SYGVKD. V gave up 6 bases and J gave up 2 bases; unmatched junction bases: 6. Here the CDR3 DNA reads TGTGCCATCAGCCCGGACAGGGCAGCCTACAATGAGCAGTTCTTC. Its protein product is CAISPDRAAYNEQFF.

This clone was detected only once. CDR3 amino acids: CASSEYNWDRGIYEQYF. The CDR3 region has the DNA TGTGCCAGCAGTGAATATAATTGGGACAGGGGGATCTACGAGCAGTACTTC. The V and J genes are TRBV25-1 and TRBJ2-7; 11 nucleotides match TRBD1. CDR3 length: 17 residues. Germline V gene lookup returns CDR1 MGHDK and CDR2 SYGVNS. Trimming removed 0 bases from V and 3 bases from J; junction bases left unmatched: 7.

The chain employs TRBV12-5 and TRBJ2-7, with TRBD1 matching 7 bases. The germline gives CDR1 LGHNT, CDR2 FRNRAP. The junction had 0 bases not matched to a gene; V was cut back by 4 bases and J by 0 bases. There are 13 residues in the CDR3. CDR3 DNA: TGTGCTAGTGGTTGGGACAGCTCCTACGAGCAGTACTTC. It yields the protein CASGWDSSYEQYF.